This T cell receptor (beta chain) comes out of a study of siplizumab effects on memory and regulatory T cells. Study results and limitations: Alloreactive sequences from unstimulated CD4+ memory cells fell significantly with siplizumab. Proliferating clones, CD4+ or CD8+, lacked an assignable naive or memory phenotype in roughly 75-95% of cases.

Repertoires were generated with immunoSEQ multiplex PCR, while TCRdb's copy carries only in-frame clones and drops some. The table records about 62,000 clones, around 79% of them present only once. In its sample, this clone was seen a few times. Its antigen is unidentified. This sequence originates from a human donor in good health. The sequencing sample was made of memory CD4+ T cells sorted from blood.

In nucleotides, the CDR3 is TGTGCCAGCAGGGCGGGCTCGGGTAACACTGAAGCTTTCTTT. This gives the protein CASRAGSGNTEAFF. The rearrangement links TRBV5-4 to TRBJ1-1; D is uncertain. The V end lost 5 bases, the J end lost 2 bases, and 13 bases lay between the germline ends. CDR1 and CDR2 (germline): SGHNT, YYREEE (reference sequence). The CDR3 loop spans 14 amino acids.